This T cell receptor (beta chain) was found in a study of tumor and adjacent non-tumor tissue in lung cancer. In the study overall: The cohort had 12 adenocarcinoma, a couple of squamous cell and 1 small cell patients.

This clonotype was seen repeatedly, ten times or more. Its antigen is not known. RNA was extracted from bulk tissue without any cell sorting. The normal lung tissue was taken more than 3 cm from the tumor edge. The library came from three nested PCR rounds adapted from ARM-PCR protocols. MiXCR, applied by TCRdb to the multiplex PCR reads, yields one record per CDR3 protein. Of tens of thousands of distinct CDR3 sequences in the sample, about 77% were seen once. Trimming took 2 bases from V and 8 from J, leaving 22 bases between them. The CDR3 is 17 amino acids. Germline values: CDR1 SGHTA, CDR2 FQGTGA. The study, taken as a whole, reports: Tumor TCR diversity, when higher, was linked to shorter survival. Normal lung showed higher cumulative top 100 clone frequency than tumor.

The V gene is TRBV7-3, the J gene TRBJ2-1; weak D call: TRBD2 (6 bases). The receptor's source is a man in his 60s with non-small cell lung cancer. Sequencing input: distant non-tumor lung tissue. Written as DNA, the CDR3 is TGTGCCAGCAGCTTACCGGTGGGAGGTCGGGGATACGATGAGCAGTTCTTC. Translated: CASSLPVGGRGYDEQFF.